One and the same sample provided the 14 T cell receptor beta chains below, sequenced in a study of OX40 agonist ivuxolimab in advanced cancers. Sequenced by immunoSEQ multiplex PCR; TCRdb stores in-frame clones only, minus some. The sample contains about 72,000 clones, 65% to 85% of which appear only once. The sequencing used CD4+ or CD8+ T cells sorted from blood, collected in a trial of the OX40 agonist ivuxolimab. Every receptor here comes from an adult with an advanced solid tumor such as melanoma, head and neck, liver or kidney cancer.

V is TRBV7-9 and J is TRBJ2-2; 8 bases are shared with TRBD1. The V gene end was trimmed by 6 bases and the J gene end by 4 bases; junction bases not matched to a gene: 10. CDR1 and CDR2 (germline): SEHNR, FQNEAQ (reference sequence). The CDR3 length is 16 residues. CDR3 residues: CASSLRTGSGTGELFF. CDR3 DNA: TGTGCCAGCAGTCTAAGGACAGGGTCGGGCACCGGGGAGCTGTTTTTT.

In this sample, this clone turned up a few times. The gene calls are TRBV29-1 and TRBJ1-1, with D tentatively TRBD1 (6 bases). The V end lost 6 bases, the J end lost 1 base, and 9 bases lay between the germline ends. Germline CDR1 reads SQVTM; CDR2 reads ANQGSEA. The length of the CDR3 is 12 residues. DNA for the CDR3: TGCAGCGTACGGACAGAGAACACTGAAGCTTTCTTT. Residues: CSVRTENTEAFF.

The chain has TRBV6-1 and TRBJ2-5; the match to TRBD1 covers 11 bases. With 8 bases clipped from V and 2 bases from J, the junction kept 4 bases outside the gene matches. Germline lookup yields CDR1 MNHNS and CDR2 SASEGT. CDR3 length: 14 amino acids. CDR3 sequence reads: CASGRDRGQETQYF. The CDR3 coding sequence is TGTGCCAGCGGCCGGGACAGGGGGCAAGAGACCCAGTACTTC.

The chain is built from TRBV30 and TRBJ1-3; D gene unclear. Germline V gives CDR1 GTSNPN, CDR2 SVGIG (reference sequence). The CDR3 sequence is 13 residues long. V was clipped by 4 bases and J by 0 bases, with 7 bases between them. Here the CDR3 reads CAWTLSSGNTIYF. The CDR3 DNA follows: TGTGCCTGGACACTTTCCTCTGGAAACACCATATATTTT.

This clone was counted a single time. The chain recombines TRBV5-1 with TRBJ2-1; 11 nucleotides line up with TRBD1. Germline CDR1 and CDR2: SGHRS and YFSETQ. After removal of 4 bases from V and 2 bases from J, the junction contained 2 bases not matched to a gene. The CDR3 has 15 residues. CDR3 coding DNA: TGCGCCAGCAGCAGGGACAGGGGGGCCTACAATGAGCAGTTCTTC. Translated, it gives CASSRDRGAYNEQFF.

The rearrangement uses TRBV7-2 and TRBJ2-5, with D possibly being TRBD1 or TRBD2 (5 bases each). Germline lookup yields CDR1 SGHTA and CDR2 FQGNSA. V was pared by 5 bases and J by 2 bases, with 9 bases between. The CDR3 loop spans 13 amino acids. The CDR3 protein is CASSRDVQETQYF. The CDR3 nucleotides are TGTGCCAGCAGCCGGGACGTACAAGAGACCCAGTACTTC.

The chain employs TRBV5-1 and TRBJ2-5; tentatively, D is TRBD2 (5 bases). The CDR3 covers 15 residues. The ends were cut back, 7 bases at V and 1 base at J, with 17 bases in the middle. Germline CDR1 SGHRS, CDR2 YFSETQ. The CDR3 loop reads CASRNGVALQETQYF. The CDR3 DNA sequence: TGCGCCAGCCGGAACGGGGTGGCACTCCAAGAGACCCAGTACTTC.

This clone was observed once. The chain uses TRBV11-3 and TRBJ2-3, with D perhaps TRBD1 (5 bases). Trimming left V 1 base short and J 1 base short, with 6 bases between. CDR1 is SGHNT and CDR2 is YENEEA in the germline V gene. The CDR3 sequence is 14 residues long. The CDR3 loop reads CASSLVGRTDTQYF. In DNA, the CDR3 is TGTGCCAGCAGCTTAGTGGGGCGCACAGATACGCAGTATTTT.

The J gene is TRBJ1-3, the V gene TRBV19; D unresolved. This CDR3 is built from 15 residues. Germline V lookup: CDR1 LNHDA, CDR2 SQIVND (reference sequence). Trimming shortened V by 5 bases and J by 3 bases, and 14 bases separated the two germline ends. The CDR3 protein is CASSPFGIVGNTIYF. CDR3 coding DNA: TGTGCCAGTAGTCCGTTCGGGATAGTTGGAAACACCATATATTTT.

As regards this clone: One base away lies a much larger clone, so this may be a sequencing read error. The chain links TRBV6-6 to TRBJ2-5; no clear D gene. The CDR3 spans 11 residues. The germline V gene encodes CDR1 MNHNY and CDR2 SVGAGI (reference sequence). V lost 5 bases to trimming and J lost 2 bases, with 3 bases between them. The CDR3 DNA follows: TGTGCCAGCAGTGCGCAAGAGACCCAGTACTTC. Encoded protein: CASSAQETQYF.

The genes are TRBV5-1 and TRBJ2-2, with D perhaps matching TRBD2 (5 bases). Trimming left V 2 bases short and J 9 bases short, with 14 bases between. This CDR3 has 14 residues. Germline V gene data show CDR1 as SGHRS and CDR2 as YFSETQ. The CDR3 nucleotides are TGCGCCAGCAGCTTAACTAGTGGTGCCCGGGAGCTGTTTTTT. Translating it yields CASSLTSGARELFF.

The chain is built from TRBV27 and TRBJ1-5; D perhaps matches TRBD1 (5 bases). Germline V gene data show CDR1 as MNHEY and CDR2 as SMNVEV (reference sequence). The CDR3 extends over 15 amino acids. Deletions cut 3 bases from V and 1 base from J, with 10 bases between. The CDR3 DNA is TGTGCCAGCAGTTTCGGTCAGGGAAGCAATCAGCCCCAGCATTTT. Protein: CASSFGQGSNQPQHF.

There are a few counts of this clone. The CDR3 nucleotides read TGCGCCAGCAGCTTGGATGGGGACACTAGCACAGATACGCAGTATTTT. Translating it yields CASSLDGDTSTDTQYF. The chain combines TRBV5-1 with TRBJ2-3, with D possibly being TRBD1 (6 bases). The CDR3 runs 16 residues. With 0 bases removed from V and 0 bases from J, the gap between germline ends came to 11 bases. Per the germline V gene, CDR1 is SGHRS and CDR2 is YFSETQ.

Here the CDR3 reads CASSVGDTGELFF. CDR3 sequence (DNA): TGTGCCAGCAGCGTAGGTGACACCGGGGAGCTGTTTTTT. V is TRBV9 and J is TRBJ2-2; D uncertain. The V gene's germline CDR1 is SGDLS and CDR2 YYNGEE. The CDR3 loop spans 13 amino acids. V was shortened by 0 bases and J by 3 bases, with 3 bases between the two germline ends.